These 19 T cell receptor beta chains came from one sample sequenced in a study. TCRdb fed the RT-PCR reads into MiXCR, producing one record per CDR3 protein. Here the sample spans about 680,000 distinct CDR3 sequences, approximately 15% being singletons. The sequenced material came from memory CD4+ T cells from blood. The source is a female donor in good health, serving as a healthy control.

The sample holds many counts of this clonotype. This chain joins TRBV5-1 and TRBJ2-7; 8 bases fit TRBD1. Germline trimming cut 4 bases from V and 3 bases from J; bases unmatched to any gene: 12. The CDR3 runs 16 residues. Germline V gene data show CDR1 as SGHRS and CDR2 as YFSETQ. The CDR3: CASSRAQGGLNYEQYF. CDR3 sequence (DNA): TGCGCCAGCAGCCGGGCACAGGGGGGTTTAAACTACGAGCAGTACTTC.

This clonotype occurred many times. The chain combines TRBV12-3 or TRBV12-4 with TRBJ1-5; no definite D call. The CDR3 has 13 residues. The V end was cut by 5 bases, the J end by 5 bases, with 10 bases between. In DNA, the CDR3 is TGTGCCAGCAGTGGAACCTTTTATCAGCCCCAGCATTTT. Residues: CASSGTFYQPQHF.

This clonotype was recorded a few times. CDR3 bases: TGTGCCAGCAGTTGGGACAGTCTCTACACTGAAGCTTTCTTT. This codes for CASSWDSLYTEAFF. This chain uses TRBV12-3 or TRBV12-4 with TRBJ1-1; 7 bases match TRBD1. J gave up 3 bases and V 4 bases, and 5 bases lay outside the gene matches. This CDR3 spans 14 amino acids.

The J gene is TRBJ1-2, the V gene TRBV11-2; maybe TRBD1 (6 bases). The germline CDR1 and CDR2 sequences are SGHAT and FQNNGV. This CDR3 spans 14 amino acids. Trimming shortened V by 0 bases and J by 7 bases, and 12 bases separated the two germline ends. The CDR3 coding sequence is TGTGCCAGCAGCTTAGATCAGGGGTACTTTGGCTACACCTTC. It is translated as CASSLDQGYFGYTF.

The CDR3 protein is CSVITGAEQYF. Written as DNA, the CDR3 is TGCAGCGTGATCACAGGCGCCGAGCAGTACTTC. The genes are TRBV29-1 and TRBJ2-7; the D gene is possibly TRBD1 (5 bases). The CDR3 totals 11 residues. The germline V and J ends were trimmed by 6 bases and 6 bases, with 12 bases remaining between them. Germline V CDR1 and CDR2: SQVTM, ANQGSEA.

The chain has TRBV6-5 and TRBJ1-5; a possible D gene is TRBD1 (6 bases). Germline V lookup: CDR1 MNHEY, CDR2 SVGAGI. Trimming pared 0 bases from V and 3 bases from J, leaving 9 bases between. CDR3 length: 15 residues. In DNA, the CDR3 is TGTGCCAGCAGTTACTCGGGGGCCACCAATCAGCCCCAGCATTTT. It is translated as CASSYSGATNQPQHF.

This clonotype was observed a few times. V usage is TRBV18 and J usage is TRBJ1-1; no clear D gene. V lost 3 bases, J lost 3 bases, and 14 bases lay in between. Germline loops: CDR1 KGHSH, CDR2 LQKENI. The CDR3 extends over 15 amino acids. The CDR3 coding sequence is TGTGCCAGCTCACCCGCGGTGGGAGCGGACACTGAAGCTTTCTTT. As protein: CASSPAVGADTEAFF.

This clonotype was counted a single time. This clone may be a read error of a much larger clone one base away. The chain employs TRBV29-1 and TRBJ1-2; D gene uncertain. Germline loops: CDR1 SQVTM, CDR2 ANQGSEA. The ends were cut back, 6 bases at V and 4 bases at J, with 15 bases in the middle. The CDR3 has 13 amino acids. CDR3 sequence: CSVNPTESYGYTF. CDR3 bases: TGCAGCGTCAACCCCACCGAGAGCTATGGCTACACCTTC.

The rearrangement uses TRBV3-1 and TRBJ2-5; no definite D call. The germline V gene encodes CDR1 LGHDT and CDR2 YNNKEL (reference sequence). The CDR3 length is 15 residues. Deletions cut 4 bases from V and 1 base from J, with 13 bases between. The CDR3: CASSPTPTPQETQYF. DNA for the CDR3: TGTGCCAGCAGCCCCACCCCTACCCCCCAAGAGACCCAGTACTTC.

This clonotype has a count of ten or more. The rearrangement links TRBV4-3 to TRBJ1-6; 9 bases align to TRBD1. After removal of 3 bases from V and 11 bases from J, the junction contained 8 bases not matched to a gene. The V gene's germline CDR1 is LGHNA and CDR2 YSLEER. The CDR3 extends over 15 amino acids. The CDR3 DNA is TGCGCCAGCAGCCAGGAACAGGGGGCAAGGGCACCCCTCCACTTT. Amino acids: CASSQEQGARAPLHF.

CDR3 DNA: TGTGCCAGCAGTGATGAAGTCTCAGATACGCAGTATTTT. Its protein is CASSDEVSDTQYF. The chain has TRBV2 and TRBJ2-3; D unclear. The CDR3 covers 13 residues. CDR1 is SNHLY and CDR2 is FYNNEI in the germline V gene. Trimming removed 3 bases from V and 4 bases from J, with 8 bases in between.

This chain links TRBV30 with TRBJ1-1; 8 bases are a match to TRBD1. Germline values: CDR1 GTSNPN, CDR2 SVGIG (reference sequence). This CDR3 is 11 amino acids long. The V segment lost 3 bases and the J segment 8 bases; nucleotides outside the gene matches: 2. The CDR3 DNA follows: TGTGCCTGGAGATCAGGGGGCGAAGCTTTCTTT. It is translated as CAWRSGGEAFF.

There are a few counts of this clonotype. The rearrangement uses TRBV18 and TRBJ2-1; a possible D gene is TRBD1 (6 bases). Germline values: CDR1 KGHSH, CDR2 LQKENI. This CDR3 has 17 amino acids. With 3 bases removed from V and 6 bases from J, the gap between germline ends came to 21 bases. The DNA for the CDR3 is TGTGCCAGCTCACCCCGGGAAGGATCAGGGGACGGCAATGAGCAGTTCTTC. Its translation is CASSPREGSGDGNEQFF.

This clonotype was seen at least ten times. In DNA, the CDR3 is TGTGCCAGCAGTACCACCTTTCAAGAAGCTTTCTTT. It is translated as CASSTTFQEAFF. This chain joins TRBV12-3 or TRBV12-4 and TRBJ1-1; D not resolved. V was trimmed by 5 bases and J by 8 bases, leaving 12 bases between them. The CDR3 has 12 amino acids.

This clonotype was recorded at least ten times. The chain links TRBV7-6 to TRBJ2-7; 9 bases are a match to TRBD1. Germline CDR1 and CDR2: SGHVS and FNYEAQ. The CDR3 has 16 amino acids. J lost 1 base, V lost 3 bases, and 7 bases had no gene match. CDR3 DNA sequence: TGTGCCAGCAGCTTGGACACCGGGACAGGGTCCTACGAGCAGTACTTC. The encoded protein is CASSLDTGTGSYEQYF.

This clonotype has only a few counts. The CDR3 reads CASSYRPGDPSYEQYF. The CDR3 DNA sequence: TGTGCCAGCAGTTACAGGCCAGGGGACCCTTCATACGAGCAGTACTTC. The chain couples TRBV6-5 to TRBJ2-7; maybe TRBD1 (6 bases). CDR3 length equals 16 residues. From germline, CDR1 is MNHEY and CDR2 SVGAGI. V lost 2 bases, J lost 4 bases, and 18 bases lay in between.

The chain carries TRBV29-1 and TRBJ2-7; 10 bases fit TRBD1. This CDR3 is 16 amino acids long. CDR1 and CDR2 (germline): SQVTM, ANQGSEA. DNA for the CDR3: TGCAGTCTACAGACAGGGGGCGTCGACCTCTCCTACGAGCAGTACTTC. Protein: CSLQTGGVDLSYEQYF.

The chain is built from TRBV6-2 or TRBV6-3 and TRBJ2-7; tentatively, D is TRBD1 (6 bases). Germline CDR1 MNHEY, CDR2 SVGEGT. Between the trimmed V and J ends, which lost 0 bases and 6 bases, there was a span of 9 bases. The CDR3 consists of 13 residues. DNA for the CDR3: TGTGCCAGCAGTTACTCCCGGGACACCGAGCAGTACTTC. Its translation: CASSYSRDTEQYF.

This clonotype was counted a few times. The chain employs TRBV20-1 and TRBJ2-3, with TRBD1 identical over 10 bases. Germline V gives CDR1 DFQATT, CDR2 SNEGSKA (reference sequence). V lost 4 bases, J lost 1 base, and 5 bases stayed unmatched. This CDR3 is built from 15 residues. The chain's CDR3 is CSATGTGVRTDTQYF. The CDR3 region has the DNA TGCAGTGCTACGGGGACAGGGGTGCGCACAGATACGCAGTATTTT.